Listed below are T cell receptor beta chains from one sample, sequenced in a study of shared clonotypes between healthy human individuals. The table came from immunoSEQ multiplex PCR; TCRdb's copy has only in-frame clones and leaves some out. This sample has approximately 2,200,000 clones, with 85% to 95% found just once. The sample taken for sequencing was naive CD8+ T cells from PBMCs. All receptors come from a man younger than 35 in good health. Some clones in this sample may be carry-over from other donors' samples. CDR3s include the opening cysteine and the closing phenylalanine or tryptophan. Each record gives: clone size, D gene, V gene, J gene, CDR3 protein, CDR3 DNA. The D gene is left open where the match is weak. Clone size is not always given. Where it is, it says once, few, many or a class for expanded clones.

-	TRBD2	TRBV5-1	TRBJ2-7	CASSSPVSGSSYEQYF	TGCGCCAGCAGCTCCCCGGTGAGCGGGAGTTCCTACGAGCAGTACTTC
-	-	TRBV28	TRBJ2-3	CASTPPLREGADTQYF	TGTGCCAGCACCCCCCCTCTGCGGGAAGGTGCTGATACGCAGTATTTT
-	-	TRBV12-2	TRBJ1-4	CASRPRRLPLKVFF	TGTGCAAGTCGCCCCCGCCGACTGCCCCTGAAGGTGTTTTTT
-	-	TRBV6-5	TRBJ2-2	CASSYSSPGGELFF	TGTGCCAGCAGTTACTCGAGTCCCGGCGGGGAGCTGTTTTTT
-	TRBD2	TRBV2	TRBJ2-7	CASLGTSDTYEQYF	TGTGCCAGCCTTGGGACTAGCGACACCTACGAGCAGTACTTC
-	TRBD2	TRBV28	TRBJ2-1	CASSGAGSGGDNEQFF	TGTGCCAGCAGTGGGGCGGGTAGCGGGGGAGACAATGAGCAGTTCTTC
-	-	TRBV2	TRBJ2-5	CASSTGPTWGETQYF	TGTGCCAGCAGTACCGGGCCCACGTGGGGGGAGACCCAGTACTTC
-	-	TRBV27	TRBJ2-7	CASRTRTESSYEQYF	TGTGCCAGCAGAACTCGGACAGAGAGCTCCTACGAGCAGTACTTC
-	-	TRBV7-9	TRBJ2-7	CASSLGAREQYF	TGTGCCAGCAGCTTGGGTGCGCGCGAGCAGTACTTC
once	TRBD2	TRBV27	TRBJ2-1	CASSLSLATSGYNEQFF	TGTGCCAGCAGTTTAAGTCTCGCGACTAGCGGTTACAATGAGCAGTTCTTC
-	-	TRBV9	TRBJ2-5	CASSAFGSPETQYF	TGTGCCAGCAGCGCCTTCGGTAGCCCCGAGACCCAGTACTTC
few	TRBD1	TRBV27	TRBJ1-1	CASSLSRTGSGTEAFF	TGTGCCAGCAGTTTATCGAGGACAGGGTCGGGCACTGAAGCTTTCTTT
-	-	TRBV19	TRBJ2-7	CASSSWAGNYEQYF	TGTGCCAGTAGTAGTTGGGCGGGAAACTACGAGCAGTACTTC
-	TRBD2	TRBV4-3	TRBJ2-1	CASSQGLATYNEQFF	TGCGCCAGCAGCCAAGGACTAGCGACCTACAATGAGCAGTTCTTC
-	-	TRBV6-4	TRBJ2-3	CASSDEGNPSTDTQYF	TGTGCCAGCAGTGATGAGGGGAACCCTAGCACAGATACGCAGTATTTT
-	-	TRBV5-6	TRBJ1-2	CASSLGHRELNYGYTF	TGTGCCAGCAGCTTAGGGCACCGGGAGCTTAACTATGGCTACACCTTC
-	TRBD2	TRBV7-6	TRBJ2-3	CASSLVAGGIHTQYF	TGTGCCAGCAGCTTAGTAGCGGGAGGGATCCATACGCAGTATTTT
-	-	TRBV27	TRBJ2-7	CASSLDVGQLEQYF	TGTGCCAGCAGTCTCGACGTAGGACAGCTCGAGCAGTACTTC
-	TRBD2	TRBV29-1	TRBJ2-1	CSVGGRATHNEQFF	TGCAGCGTTGGTGGGAGGGCCACCCACAATGAGCAGTTCTTC
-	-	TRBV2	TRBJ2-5	CASSEHRRAQETQYF	TGTGCCAGCAGTGAACACCGAAGGGCACAAGAGACCCAGTACTTC
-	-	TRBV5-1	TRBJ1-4	CASSFSTTQNEKLFF	TGCGCCAGCAGTTTCTCGACAACCCAAAATGAAAAACTGTTTTTT
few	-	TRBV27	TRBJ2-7	CASSLASGAYEQYF	TGTGCCAGCAGTTTGGCCAGCGGAGCCTACGAGCAGTACTTC
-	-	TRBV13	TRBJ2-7	CASSPFDERLYEQYF	TGTGCCAGCAGCCCGTTCGACGAGCGCCTTTACGAGCAGTACTTC
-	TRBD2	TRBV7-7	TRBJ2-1	CASSDGTSGHEQFF	TGTGCCAGCAGCGACGGGACTAGTGGGCATGAGCAGTTCTTC
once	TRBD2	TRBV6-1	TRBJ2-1	CASSERSGGSFSYNEQFF	TGTGCCAGCAGTGAACGGAGTGGCGGGAGCTTCTCCTACAATGAGCAGTTCTTC
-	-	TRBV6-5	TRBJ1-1	CATRVGGNTEAFF	TGTGCCACCCGGGTGGGGGGGAACACTGAAGCTTTCTTT
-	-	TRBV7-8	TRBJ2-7	CASSPFAGYEQYF	TGTGCCAGCAGCCCTTTCGCGGGCTACGAGCAGTACTTC
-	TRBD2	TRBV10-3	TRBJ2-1	CAISEAGAYNEQFF	TGTGCCATCAGTGAAGCGGGAGCTTACAATGAGCAGTTCTTC
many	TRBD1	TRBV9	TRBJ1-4	CASDVAGTAEKLFF	TGTGCCAGCGACGTTGCCGGGACAGCTGAAAAACTGTTTTTT
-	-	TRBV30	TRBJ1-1	CAWSVGQYTEAFF	TGTGCCTGGAGTGTAGGTCAGTACACTGAAGCTTTCTTT
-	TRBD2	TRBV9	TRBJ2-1	CASSVVAGGSYNEQFF	TGTGCCAGCAGCGTAGTAGCGGGGGGGTCCTACAATGAGCAGTTCTTC
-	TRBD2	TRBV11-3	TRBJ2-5	CASSARGDETQYF	TGTGCCAGCAGCGCCCGGGGGGACGAGACCCAGTACTTC
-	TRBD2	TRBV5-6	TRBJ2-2	CASTVAGTGELFF	TGTGCCAGCACAGTAGCGGGAACCGGGGAGCTGTTTTTT
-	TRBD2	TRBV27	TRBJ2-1	CASSLLGWRGTYNEQFF	TGTGCCAGCAGTTTACTTGGTTGGCGGGGGACCTACAATGAGCAGTTCTTC
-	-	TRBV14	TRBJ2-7	CASSPGGYYEQYF	TGTGCCAGCAGCCCTGGGGGGTACTACGAGCAGTACTTC
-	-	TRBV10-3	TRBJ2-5	CAISGVVVQQETQYF	TGTGCCATCAGTGGGGTTGTGGTACAACAAGAGACCCAGTACTTC
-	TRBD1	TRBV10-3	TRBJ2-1	CAIRRDRDSYNEQFF	TGTGCCATCAGACGGGACAGGGATTCCTACAATGAGCAGTTCTTC
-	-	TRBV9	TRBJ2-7	CASSDKQTYEQYF	TGTGCCAGCAGCGATAAACAGACCTACGAGCAGTACTTC
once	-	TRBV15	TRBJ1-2	CATSRQPHRLYGYTF	TGTGCCACCAGCAGACAACCCCATCGGCTCTATGGCTACACCTTC
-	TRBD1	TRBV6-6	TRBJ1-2	CASSFDTTGVGYTF	TGTGCCAGCAGTTTCGATACGACAGGGGTTGGCTACACCTTC
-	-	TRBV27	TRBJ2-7	CASSEQGTGSYEQYF	TGTGCCAGCAGTGAGCAGGGCACTGGCTCCTACGAGCAGTACTTC
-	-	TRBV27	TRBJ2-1	CASSLSLAGIYNEQFF	TGTGCCAGCAGTTTATCGCTAGCCGGTATATACAATGAGCAGTTCTTC
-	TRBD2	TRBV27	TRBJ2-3	CASSQRLAGFTDTQYF	TGTGCCAGCAGTCAGAGACTAGCGGGGTTCACAGATACGCAGTATTTT
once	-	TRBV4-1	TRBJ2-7	CASSPMKGSYEQYF	TGCGCCAGCAGCCCCATGAAAGGCTCCTACGAGCAGTACTTC
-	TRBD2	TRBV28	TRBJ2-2	CATAQTSGRPTGELFF	TGTGCCACCGCCCAGACTAGCGGGAGGCCCACCGGGGAGCTGTTTTTT
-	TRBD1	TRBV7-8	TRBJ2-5	CASSAGQGKETQYF	TGTGCCAGCAGCGCGGGACAGGGAAAAGAGACCCAGTACTTC
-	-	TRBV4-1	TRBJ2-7	CASSQVGSYEQYF	TGCGCCAGCAGCCAAGTCGGCAGCTACGAGCAGTACTTC
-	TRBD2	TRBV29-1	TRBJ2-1	CSVVGLAGTYNEQFF	TGCAGCGTGGTGGGACTAGCCGGGACCTACAATGAGCAGTTCTTC
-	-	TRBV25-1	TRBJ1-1	CASSEYRVGTEAFF	TGTGCCAGCAGTGAATACAGGGTGGGCACTGAAGCTTTCTTT
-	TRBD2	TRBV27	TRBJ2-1	CASSGTSAYNEQFF	TGTGCCAGCAGTGGGACTAGCGCTTACAATGAGCAGTTCTTC
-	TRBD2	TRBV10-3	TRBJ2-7	CAISGTSGKGEQYF	TGTGCCATCAGTGGGACTAGCGGGAAGGGCGAGCAGTACTTC
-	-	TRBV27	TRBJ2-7	CASSLSPVPSEQYF	TGTGCCAGCAGTTTATCGCCAGTACCTAGCGAGCAGTACTTC
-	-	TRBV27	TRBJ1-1	CASSLSAGLNTEAFF	TGTGCCAGCAGTTTATCAGCGGGCTTGAACACTGAAGCTTTCTTT
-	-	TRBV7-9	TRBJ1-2	CASSSLNGAGNGYTF	TGTGCCAGCAGCTCCCTTAACGGGGCGGGAAATGGCTACACCTTC
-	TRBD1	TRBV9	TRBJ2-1	CASAPGQGVNEQFF	TGTGCCAGCGCCCCGGGACAGGGGGTCAATGAGCAGTTCTTC